The present entry profiles one T cell receptor (beta chain) with its context. The antigen remains unidentified. This sample was taken from a study of cytomegalovirus exposure and HLA in healthy donors. Study observations and caveats: Rarity held for most TCR sequences, but there were some public TCRs that occurred in many donors. The study flagged about 160 TCR beta chains as cytomegalovirus-associated.

PCR was performed using 60 Vbeta and 13 Jbeta primers. Repertoires were generated with immunoSEQ multiplex PCR, while TCRdb's copy carries only in-frame clones and drops some. The sample includes 50,000 to 60,000 clones. Sequencing was done on a sample of PBMCs. This receptor was taken from a male donor in good health and CMV-seronegative.

DNA for the CDR3: TGCGCCAGCAGCCAAGGACAGGGGCTAGCCAAAAACATTCAGTACTTC. Its translation: CASSQGQGLAKNIQYF. J is TRBJ2-4 and V is TRBV4-1; 8 nucleotides match TRBD1. The V and J ends lost 1 base and 0 bases, in that order; junction bases with no gene match: 2. Germline CDR1 MGHRA, CDR2 YSYEKL. CDR3 length equals 16 residues.